This entry describes one TCR beta chain. As yet, its antigen is unknown. An end of the junction differs from the germline gene, which may be a read error. This record belongs to a study of molecular identifiers for immune sequencing clone quantification. Overall study context: In the replicates, RNA derived from about 21,000 or 97,000 naive CD8 cells was divided into five parts, and four were sequenced. Whole-study results and caveats: In naive cells, clones above 20 RNA copies held under 1% of molecules, whereas in effector cells they held over 98%.

Germline-derived CDR1 and CDR2 are MNHEY and SVGEGT. CDR3 size: 13 residues. TCR libraries were built in bulk with a published protocol and specific TCR primers. TCRdb re-analysed the PCR reads in MiXCR, keeping a single row per CDR3 protein. The sample has 45,000 to 55,000 distinct CDR3 sequences; roughly 36% are singletons. Every naive CD8 library was made from between about 18,000 and 1,100,000 sorted cells with 10%, 30% or 50% RNA. The receptor's source is a human donor in good health. Some libraries in this study had Jurkat cell RNA spiked in. Sequenced: naive CD8+ T cells from blood, with Jurkat cell RNA spiked in. Subset reported: FACS-sorted CD8+CD4-CCR7+CD45RA+ naive T cells. The chain links TRBV6-2 or TRBV6-3 to TRBJ2-3; D gene unclear. CDR3 loop: CASRYSGTDTQYF. CDR3 in DNA: TGTGCCAGCAGGTACTCAGGCACAGATACGCAGTATTTT.